The table lists the clone carrying this T cell receptor beta chain with a few counts. As yet, its antigen is unknown. The authors made TCR cDNA by 5'RACE template switching, adding a universal primer site and UMIs. TCRdb passed the 5' RACE reads through MiXCR, listing each CDR3 protein once. Of 450,000 to 650,000 distinct CDR3 sequences listed, roughly 12% are singletons. This entry belongs to a study of T cells after yellow fever vaccination. Turning to the study itself: SMART-Seq v4 Ultra Low Input prepared the low-cell-number fractions. Findings and limits, study-wide: Post-booster reappearance was seen for most primary-vaccination clones (just under 97% CD4, 75% to 90% CD8). A weaker but faster secondary response was observed, peaking on day 5 versus 15.

V lost 2 bases, J lost 4 bases, and 7 bases stayed unmatched. The CDR3 spans 15 residues. Looked up from germline, CDR1 is DFQATT and CDR2 is SNEGSKA (reference sequence). The sample in question was PBMCs, obtained on the day of the yellow fever booster vaccination. This receptor was obtained from a man between 25 and 39 years old who received the YFV17D yellow fever vaccine. The chain recombines TRBV20-1 with TRBJ1-4, with 7 bases fitting TRBD1. The DNA for the CDR3 is TGCAGTGCTAGATCCCCGGGACAGTTTAATGAAAAACTGTTTTTT. The encoded protein is CSARSPGQFNEKLFF.